The present TCR beta chain was sequenced within a study of blood T cell repertoires in COVID-19 (dated by TCRdb to about 2020). Context from the whole study: Samples from collaborators originated in the United States, Italy and Spain and spanned both the acute and convalescent phases of COVID-19. The sample metadata nearly always contained a de-identified subject ID, COVID-19 status, age in years and sex. A freely available public database, intended as a resource for researchers studying the immune response to SARS-CoV-2, is where the repertoires were released. The prospective study material was composed of cDNA or gDNA derived from T cells, B-cell-depleted T cells, or PBMCs. Samples came from the ongoing ImmuneRACE study (first 160 participants) plus 1,254 subjects from 6 global collaborators. Subjects who had been exposed to COVID-19, were actively infected with it, or had recovered from it provided the deeply sampled blood TCRbeta repertoires that made up the dataset. Where HLA class I and class II types were available, the types were taken from metadata supplied by the sample provider, not from assay-based typing.

V is cut by 7 bases and J by 5 bases, and the space between the germline ends is 17 bases. The CDR3 numbers 14 residues from cysteine through phenylalanine. The retained sequence is limited to the CDR3, 42 bases, with the frame set at the first base. Looking up the germline V gene yields CDR1 MNHEY and CDR2 SVGAGI. Collaborating institutions collected whole blood in K2EDTA tubes following their own protocols. Collaborator samples were shipped for TCRbeta analysis as frozen whole blood, isolated PBMCs, or DNA extracted from either sample type. Here is what the overall study found, with its caveats: The amount of clinical and demographic metadata varied by source and participant and was provided uncurated.

This clone was detected only once. Its specific antigen is unknown. Base qualities were left out, and no much larger clone turns up one base away. TCRbeta CDR3 regions were amplified from genomic DNA using the immunoSEQ Assay, a bias-controlled multiplex PCR. In the source study's methods: Within the assay, amplification of reference gene primers was used to estimate how many nucleated cells each sample contained. Sequence reads were collapsed and filtered to measure the absolute abundance of every unique TCRbeta CDR3 rearrangement. For each sample, productive Simpson clonality was calculated by taking the square root of Simpson's diversity index across productive rearrangements. This is the immuneACCESS table as TCRdb keeps it, with only in-frame sequences that have V and J called. A part of the clones is gone; compared with another copy, unresolved V genes explain less than half, and the rest is unexplained. The V and J calls and clone size come from that table; D and trimming were worked out from the DNA. This sample holds fewer than 15,000 clones; around 90% were observed only once. The top ten constitute about a fifth of the sample.

The specimen was peripheral blood. This receptor was identified in a human donor with active COVID-19. The donor label of this sample is uncertain. The sequence links TRBV6-5 to TRBJ2-5; tentative D gene TRBD1, with 5 bases matching. The DNA sequence follows: TGTGCCAGCAAAGTGCAGGGTAGTGGGGAGACCCAGTACTTC. Its translation reads: CASKVQGSGETQYF.